These T cell receptor delta chains were read from a single sample in a study of γδ T cells in repeated Plasmodium falciparum infection. TCRdb reanalysed the multiplex PCR reads via CATT. The sample comprises 70,000 to 95,000 delta-chain clones, around 1.4% of which are singletons, and more than 7.5% rests with the top ten. The sequenced sample consisted of gamma-delta T cells from blood. All receptors come from a pool of human donors (malaria-infected and uninfected, not separated). CDR3s include the opening cysteine and the closing phenylalanine or tryptophan. The D gene is left open where the match is weak. Rows may omit the clone size; those that give it use once, few, many or a size class.

>TRDJ1|NA|many|23|TRDV1
CALGEPELPTMVWGTWYTDKLIF
TGTGCTCTTGGGGAACCCGAACTTCCTACGATGGTGTGGGGGACCTGGTACACCGATAAACTCATCTTT
>TRDJ3|NA|many|16|TRDV2
CACDEFRSWDTRQMFF
TGTGCCTGTGATGAATTCCGCTCCTGGGACACCCGACAGATGTTTTTC
>TRDJ1|TRDD3|many|19|TRDV1
CALGVPFCSVLGCTDKLIF
TGTGCTCTTGGGGTCCCTTTCTGCTCAGTACTGGGGTGCACCGATAAACTCATCTTT
>TRDJ1|TRDD3|many|16|TRDV1
CALGELRDTGTDKLIF
TGTGCTCTTGGGGAACTGAGGGATACGGGTACCGATAAACTCATCTTT
>TRDJ1|TRDD3|many|21|TRDV1
CALGEPAYDTPTGGYTDKLIF
TGTGCTCTTGGGGAACCCGCCTACGACACTCCTACTGGGGGGTACACCGATAAACTCATCTTT
>TRDJ1|NA|many|13|TRDV1
CALGELRPDKLIF
TGTGCTCTTGGGGAACTTAGGCCCGATAAACTCATCTTT
>TRDJ1|TRDD3|many|17|TRDV1
CALGEPFLLGDLPKLIF
TGTGCTCTTGGGGAACCGTTCCTACTGGGGGATCTTCCGAAACTCATCTTT
>TRDJ3|TRDD3|many|22|TRDV2
CACDTPPLGDTEHSWDTRQMFF
TGTGCCTGTGACACGCCTCCACTGGGGGATACAGAACACTCCTGGGACACCCGACAGATGTTTTTC
>TRDJ1|NA|many|20|TRDV1
CALGESGPYWVSPYTDKLIF
TGTGCTCTTGGGGAATCGGGCCCGTACTGGGTGTCCCCGTACACCGATAAACTCATCTTT
>TRDJ1|TRDD3|many|21|TRDV1
CALGVPPFPAGGFFRADKLIF
TGTGCTCTTGGGGTCCCTCCATTCCCCGCTGGGGGATTTTTTCGGGCCGATAAACTCATCTTT
>TRDJ1|NA|many|18|TRDV1
CALGEARSGVLYTDKLIF
TGTGCTCTTGGGGAAGCCAGATCGGGGGTTCTGTACACCGATAAACTCATCTTT
>TRDJ1|TRDD3|medium-sized|20|TRDV1
CALGEIGTYWGTRYTDKLIF
TGTGCTCTTGGGGAAATCGGGACATACTGGGGGACAAGGTACACCGATAAACTCATCTTT
>TRDJ1|TRDD3|many|18|TRDV1
CALGEAYLLGDTRGKLIF
TGTGCTCTTGGGGAAGCCTACCTACTGGGGGATACAAGGGGTAAACTCATCTTT
>TRDJ1|TRDD3|NA|21|TRDV2
CACDSPTGMGDTLAGTDKLIF
TGTGCCTGTGATTCACCCACCGGAATGGGGGATACCCTAGCGGGCACCGATAAACTCATCTTT
>TRDJ1|NA|many|15|TRDV2
CACGLREYCTDKLIF
TGTGCCTGTGGCCTCCGAGAATACTGCACCGATAAACTCATCTTT
>TRDJ1|TRDD2|many|17|TRDV1
CALGDPFLRPYTDKLIF
TGTGCTCTTGGGGACCCCTTCCTACGGCCCTACACCGATAAACTCATCTTT
>TRDJ1|TRDD3|medium-sized|16|TRDV2
CACDTLPHLGDNELIF
TGTGCCTGTGACACCCTTCCCCACCTGGGGGATAATGAACTCATCTTT
>TRDJ1|TRDD3|many|19|TRDV1
CALGEPHTGGSKHTDKLIF
TGTGCTCTTGGGGAACCCCACACTGGGGGTTCCAAACACACCGATAAACTCATCTTT
>TRDJ1|NA|medium-sized|25|TRDV1
CALGEVRGALMDLLPLYWYTDKLIF
TGTGCTCTTGGGGAAGTTCGTGGTGCCTTGATGGATTTACTCCCACTTTACTGGTACACCGATAAACTCATCTTT
>TRDJ1|TRDD3|many|27|TRDV1
CALGERKTEVWGIGILWSHPYTDKLIF
TGTGCTCTTGGGGAACGGAAAACCGAGGTCTGGGGGATAGGAATCCTTTGGAGTCACCCTTACACCGATAAACTCATCTTT
>TRDJ1|TRDD3|many|16|TRDV3
CAFKADTRVITDKLIF
TGTGCCTTTAAAGCGGATACGCGAGTAATTACCGATAAACTCATCTTT
>TRDJ1|TRDD3|medium-sized|20|TRDV2
CACDTVRGRQLLGDASKLIF
TGTGCCTGTGACACCGTTCGGGGTCGTCAATTACTGGGGGATGCAAGTAAACTCATCTTT
>TRDJ1|TRDD3|many|21|TRDV1
CALGKGTSFFRLGKYTDKLIF
TGTGCTCTTGGGAAAGGGACCTCCTTCTTCCGACTGGGGAAGTACACCGATAAACTCATCTTT
>TRDJ1|NA|many|17|TRDV1
CALGGHLGTLRGDKLIF
TGTGCTCTTGGGGGGCACCTGGGCACATTACGGGGCGATAAACTCATCTTT
>TRDJ1|TRDD3|many|17|TRDV3
CAFIKLPLQTLTGGLIF
TGTGCCTTTATAAAACTCCCCTTACAAACCCTTACTGGGGGACTCATCTTT
>TRDJ1|TRDD2|many|23|TRDV1
CALGELSPPSYAWGTYHTDKLIF
TGTGCTCTTGGGGAACTCTCCCCGCCTTCCTACGCATGGGGGACCTACCACACCGATAAACTCATCTTT